This is a list of T cell receptor beta chains from one sample in a study of blood T cell repertoires in COVID-19. Measured with immunoSEQ multiplex PCR; TCRdb has only the in-frame clones, and not every one. The table has tens of thousands of clones, about 85% seen once. Sequencing was done on a sample of peripheral blood. These TCRs come from an elderly man with acute or convalescent COVID-19. CDR3s leave out the opening cysteine and the closing phenylalanine or tryptophan. Fields, in order: V gene, CDR3 protein.

TRBV2,ASRGGQGNYEQY
TRBV4-1,ASSRAGGDGGKLF
TRBV28,ASRKSGTRKTGELF
TRBV4-1,ASSPATPSWETQY
TRBV19,ASRQGAGFGYT
TRBV28,ASSFPDRPEQY
TRBV6-2/TRBV6-3,ASSRSGYNEQF
TRBV24-1,AAGQGASDTQY
TRBV7-9,ASSPGTGEGNEQF
TRBV6-5,ASSYSDYNSPLH